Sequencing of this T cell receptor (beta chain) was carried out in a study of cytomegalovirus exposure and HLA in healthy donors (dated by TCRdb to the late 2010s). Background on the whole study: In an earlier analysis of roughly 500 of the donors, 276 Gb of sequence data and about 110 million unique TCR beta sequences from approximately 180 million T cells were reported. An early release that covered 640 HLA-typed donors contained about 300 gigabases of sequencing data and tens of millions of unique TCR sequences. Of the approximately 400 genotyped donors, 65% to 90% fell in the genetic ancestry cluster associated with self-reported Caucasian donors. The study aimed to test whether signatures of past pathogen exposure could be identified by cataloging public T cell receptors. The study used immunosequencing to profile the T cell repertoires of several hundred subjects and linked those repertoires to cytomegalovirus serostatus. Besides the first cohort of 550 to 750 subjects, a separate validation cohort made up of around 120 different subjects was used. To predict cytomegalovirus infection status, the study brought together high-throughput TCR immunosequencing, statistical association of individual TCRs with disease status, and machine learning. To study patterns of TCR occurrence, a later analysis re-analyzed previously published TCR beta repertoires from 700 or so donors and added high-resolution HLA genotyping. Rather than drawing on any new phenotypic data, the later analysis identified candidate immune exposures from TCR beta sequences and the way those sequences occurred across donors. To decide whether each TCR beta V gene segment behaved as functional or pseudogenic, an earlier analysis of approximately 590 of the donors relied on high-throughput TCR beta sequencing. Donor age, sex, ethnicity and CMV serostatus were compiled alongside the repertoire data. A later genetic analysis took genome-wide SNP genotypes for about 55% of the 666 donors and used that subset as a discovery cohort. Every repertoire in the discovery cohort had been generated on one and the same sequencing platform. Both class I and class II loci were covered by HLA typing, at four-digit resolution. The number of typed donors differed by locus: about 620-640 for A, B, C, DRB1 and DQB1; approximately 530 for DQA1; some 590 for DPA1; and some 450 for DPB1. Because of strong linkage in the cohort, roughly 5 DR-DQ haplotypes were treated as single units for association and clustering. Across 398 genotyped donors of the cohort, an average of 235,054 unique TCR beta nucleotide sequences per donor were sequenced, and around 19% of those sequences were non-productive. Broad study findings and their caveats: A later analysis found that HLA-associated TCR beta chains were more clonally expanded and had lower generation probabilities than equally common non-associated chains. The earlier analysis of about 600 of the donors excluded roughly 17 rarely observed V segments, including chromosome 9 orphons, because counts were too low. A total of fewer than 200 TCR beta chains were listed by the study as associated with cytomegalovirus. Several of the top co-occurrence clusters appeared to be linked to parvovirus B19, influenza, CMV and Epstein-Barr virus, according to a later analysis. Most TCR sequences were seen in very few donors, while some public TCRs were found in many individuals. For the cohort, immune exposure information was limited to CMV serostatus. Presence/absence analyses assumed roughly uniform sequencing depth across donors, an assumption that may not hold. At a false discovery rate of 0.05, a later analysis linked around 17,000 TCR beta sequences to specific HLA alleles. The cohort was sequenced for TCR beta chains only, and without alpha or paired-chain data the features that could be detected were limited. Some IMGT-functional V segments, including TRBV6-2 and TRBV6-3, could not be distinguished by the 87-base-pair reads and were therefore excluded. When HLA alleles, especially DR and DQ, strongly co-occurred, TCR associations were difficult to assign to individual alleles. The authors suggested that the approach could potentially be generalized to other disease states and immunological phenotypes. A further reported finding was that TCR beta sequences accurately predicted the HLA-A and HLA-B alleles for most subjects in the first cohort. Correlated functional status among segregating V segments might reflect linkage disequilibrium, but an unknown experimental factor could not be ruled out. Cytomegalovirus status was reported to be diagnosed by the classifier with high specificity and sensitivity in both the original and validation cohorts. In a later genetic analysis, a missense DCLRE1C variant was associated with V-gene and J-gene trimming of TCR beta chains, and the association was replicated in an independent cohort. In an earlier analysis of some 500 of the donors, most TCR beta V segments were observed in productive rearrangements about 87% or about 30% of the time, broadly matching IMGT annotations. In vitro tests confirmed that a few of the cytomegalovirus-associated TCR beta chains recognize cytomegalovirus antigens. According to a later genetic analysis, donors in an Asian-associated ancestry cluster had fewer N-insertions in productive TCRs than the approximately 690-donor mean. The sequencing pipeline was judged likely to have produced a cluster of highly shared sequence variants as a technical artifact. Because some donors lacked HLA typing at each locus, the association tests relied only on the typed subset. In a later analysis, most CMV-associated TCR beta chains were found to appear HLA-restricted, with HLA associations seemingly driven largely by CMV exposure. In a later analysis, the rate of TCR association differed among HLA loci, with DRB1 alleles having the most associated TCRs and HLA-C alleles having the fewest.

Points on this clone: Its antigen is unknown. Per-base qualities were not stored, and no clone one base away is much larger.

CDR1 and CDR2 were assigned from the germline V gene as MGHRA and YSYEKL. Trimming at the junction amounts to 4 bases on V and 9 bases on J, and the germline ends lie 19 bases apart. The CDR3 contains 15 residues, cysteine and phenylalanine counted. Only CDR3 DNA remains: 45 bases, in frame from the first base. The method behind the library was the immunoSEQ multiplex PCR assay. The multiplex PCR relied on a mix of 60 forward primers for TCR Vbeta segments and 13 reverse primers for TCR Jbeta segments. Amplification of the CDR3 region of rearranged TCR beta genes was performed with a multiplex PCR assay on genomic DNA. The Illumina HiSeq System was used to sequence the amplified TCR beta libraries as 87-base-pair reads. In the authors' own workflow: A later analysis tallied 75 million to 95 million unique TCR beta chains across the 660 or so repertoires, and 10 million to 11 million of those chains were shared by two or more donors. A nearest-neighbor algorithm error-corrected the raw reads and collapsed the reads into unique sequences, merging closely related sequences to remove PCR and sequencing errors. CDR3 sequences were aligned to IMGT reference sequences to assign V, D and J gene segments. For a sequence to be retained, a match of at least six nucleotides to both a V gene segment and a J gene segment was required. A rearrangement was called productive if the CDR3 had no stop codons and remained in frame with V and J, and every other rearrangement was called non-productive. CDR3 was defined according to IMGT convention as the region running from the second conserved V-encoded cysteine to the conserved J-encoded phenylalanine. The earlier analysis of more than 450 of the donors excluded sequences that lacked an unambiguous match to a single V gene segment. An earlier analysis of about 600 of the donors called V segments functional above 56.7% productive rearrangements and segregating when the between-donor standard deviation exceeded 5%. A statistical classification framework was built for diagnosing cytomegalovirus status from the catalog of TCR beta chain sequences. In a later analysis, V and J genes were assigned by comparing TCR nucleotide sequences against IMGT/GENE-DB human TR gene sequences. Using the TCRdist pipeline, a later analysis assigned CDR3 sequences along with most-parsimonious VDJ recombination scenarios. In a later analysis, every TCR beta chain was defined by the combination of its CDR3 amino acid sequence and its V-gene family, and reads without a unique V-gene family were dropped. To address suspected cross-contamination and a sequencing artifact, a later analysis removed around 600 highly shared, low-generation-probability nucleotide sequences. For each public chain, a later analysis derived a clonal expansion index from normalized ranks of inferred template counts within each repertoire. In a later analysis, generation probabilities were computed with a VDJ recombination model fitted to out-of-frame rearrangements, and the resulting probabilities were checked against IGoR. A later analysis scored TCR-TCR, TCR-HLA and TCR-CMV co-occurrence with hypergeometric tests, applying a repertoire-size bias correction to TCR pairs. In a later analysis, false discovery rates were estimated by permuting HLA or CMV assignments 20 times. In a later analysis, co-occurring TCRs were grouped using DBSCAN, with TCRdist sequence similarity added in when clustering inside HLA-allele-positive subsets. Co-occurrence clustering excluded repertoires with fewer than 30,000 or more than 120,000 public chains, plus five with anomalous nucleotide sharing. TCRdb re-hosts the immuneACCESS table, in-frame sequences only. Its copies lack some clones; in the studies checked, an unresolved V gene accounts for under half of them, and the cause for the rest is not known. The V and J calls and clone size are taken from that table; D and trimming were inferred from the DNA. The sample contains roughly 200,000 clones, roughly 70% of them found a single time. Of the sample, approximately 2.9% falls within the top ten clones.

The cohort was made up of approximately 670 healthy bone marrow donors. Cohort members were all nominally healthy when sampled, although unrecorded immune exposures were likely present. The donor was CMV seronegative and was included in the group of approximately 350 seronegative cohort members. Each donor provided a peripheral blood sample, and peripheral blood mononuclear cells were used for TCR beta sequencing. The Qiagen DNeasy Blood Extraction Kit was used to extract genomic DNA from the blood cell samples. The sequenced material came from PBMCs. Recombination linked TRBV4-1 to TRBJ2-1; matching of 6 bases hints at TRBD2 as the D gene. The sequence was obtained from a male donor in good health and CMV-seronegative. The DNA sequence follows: TGCGCCAGCAGCCGCAGACTAGAGACAGTAAGTGAGCAGTTCTTC. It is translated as CASSRRLETVSEQFF.